This T cell receptor (beta chain) originates from a study of blood T cell repertoires in COVID-19. Profiling relied on immunoSEQ multiplex PCR, and the TCRdb table lists in-frame clones only, not all of them. This table has some 130,000 clones, 85% to 90% appearing once. Trimming removed 2 bases at V and 1 base at J, with 11 bases between. The germline gives CDR1 MNHEY, CDR2 SMNVEV (reference sequence). The CDR3 has 15 amino acids. The receptor comes from a man aged 45 to 65 with active COVID-19. The sequencing sample was made of peripheral blood. The V call is TRBV27, the J call TRBJ1-1; D ambiguous. This CDR3 reads CASSLQGRGNTEAFF. The CDR3 DNA is TGTGCCAGCAGTTTACAAGGCCGCGGGAACACTGAAGCTTTCTTT.